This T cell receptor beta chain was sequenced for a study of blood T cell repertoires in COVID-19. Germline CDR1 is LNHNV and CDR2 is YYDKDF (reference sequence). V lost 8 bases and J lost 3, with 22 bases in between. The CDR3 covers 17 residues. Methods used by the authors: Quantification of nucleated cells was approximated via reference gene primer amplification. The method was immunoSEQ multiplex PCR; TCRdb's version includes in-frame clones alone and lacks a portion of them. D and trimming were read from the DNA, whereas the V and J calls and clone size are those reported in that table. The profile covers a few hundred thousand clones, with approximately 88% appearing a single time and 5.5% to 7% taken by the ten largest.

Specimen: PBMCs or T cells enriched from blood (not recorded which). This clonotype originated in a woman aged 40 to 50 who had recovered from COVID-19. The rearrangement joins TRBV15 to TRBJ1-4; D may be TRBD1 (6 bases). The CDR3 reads CATHTTQNRAPNEKLFF. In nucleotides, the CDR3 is TGTGCCACCCATACTACTCAAAACAGGGCGCCTAATGAAAAACTGTTTTTT.